These 23 T cell receptor beta chains came from one sample sequenced in a study of tissue T cells after allogeneic stem cell transplantation. Here immunoSEQ multiplex PCR was the method, and the copy in TCRdb shows in-frame clones only, minus some. The table includes thousands of clones, roughly 62% detected once. The sample here was tissue from the jejunum, taken at autopsy. The receptors were gathered from a male donor aged 60 or over with lung cancer.

The CDR3 nucleotides read TGTGCCAGCAGCTCGGGATACATGGCAGATACGCAGTATTTT. It specifies CASSSGYMADTQYF. V is TRBV7-6 and J is TRBJ2-3; D is possibly TRBD2 (5 bases). In germline, CDR1 is SGHVS, CDR2 FNYEAQ. The CDR3 consists of 14 residues. Trimming cost V 4 bases and J 4 bases, with 12 bases left between them.

This clone was seen once. The rearrangement uses TRBV4-3 and TRBJ1-1; D uncertain. The CDR3 length is 13 residues. Trimming cost V 0 bases and J 10 bases, with 12 bases left between them. CDR1 and CDR2 (germline): LGHNA, YSLEER. CDR3 protein: CASSQDDGSGAFF. The CDR3 bases are TGCGCCAGCAGCCAAGATGATGGGAGTGGAGCTTTCTTT.

The rearrangement joins TRBV6-2 or TRBV6-3 to TRBJ1-2, with D hard to call. The CDR3 extends over 13 amino acids. Trimming took 4 bases from V and 8 from J, leaving 14 bases between them. From germline, CDR1 is MNHEY and CDR2 SVGEGT. The CDR3 loop reads CASSSQRTVGYTF. The CDR3 DNA reads as TGTGCCAGCAGTTCTCAAAGGACGGTCGGCTACACCTTC.

V usage is TRBV6-6 and J usage is TRBJ2-7; D is ambiguous. The length of the CDR3 is 13 residues. Germline V gene data show CDR1 as MNHNY and CDR2 as SVGAGI (reference sequence). The CDR3 region has the DNA TGTCTGCCAGCAGACGACGGAGACTACGAGCAGTACTTC. This translates into CLPADDGDYEQYF.

The chain links TRBV7-6 to TRBJ1-1; no firm D call. CDR3 length: 15 amino acids. Per germline, CDR1 SGHVS and CDR2 FNYEAQ. Trimming cost V 4 bases and J 4 bases, with 16 bases left between them. CDR3 nucleotide sequence: TGTGCCAGCAGCTCCCGAAATGGGATCGGCACTGAAGCTTTCTTT. This codes for CASSSRNGIGTEAFF.

This clone showed up just a few times. This chain joins TRBV19 and TRBJ2-7, with a tentative D call TRBD1 (6 bases). Germline V lookup: CDR1 LNHDA, CDR2 SQIVND (reference sequence). CDR3 length equals 13 residues. The V end lost 6 bases, the J end lost 0 bases, and 9 bases lay between the germline ends. CDR3 nucleotides: TGTGCCAGTAGCCTGGACAGCTCCTACGAGCAGTACTTC. Protein: CASSLDSSYEQYF.

The chain combines TRBV19 with TRBJ2-1, with TRBD2 as a possible D gene (6 bases). CDR3 length equals 14 residues. Germline V gene sequence: CDR1 LNHDA, CDR2 SQIVND (reference sequence). Deletions cut 3 bases from V and 3 bases from J, with 9 bases between. Here the CDR3 DNA reads TGTGCCAGTAGTATCCGCGGGGACTACAATGAGCAGTTCTTC. It is translated as CASSIRGDYNEQFF. The variable domain in full, completed from reference TRBV19 and TRBJ2-1, reads DGGITQSPKYLFRKEGQNVTLSCEQNLNHDAMYWYRQDPGQGLRLIYYSQIVNDFQKGDIAEGYSVSREKKESFPLTVTSAQKNPTAFYLCASSIRGDYNEQFFGPGTRLTVL.

This chain joins TRBV29-1 and TRBJ2-5; 9 bases align to TRBD1. Per the germline V gene, CDR1 is SQVTM and CDR2 is ANQGSEA. The CDR3 sequence is 15 residues long. The J segment lost 8 bases and the V segment lost 4 bases, leaving 14 bases of the junction unmatched. The CDR3, as DNA: TGCAGCGTTGTGGGGAGGACAGGGGCCGGGGGCACCCAGTACTTC. Protein sequence: CSVVGRTGAGGTQYF.

J is TRBJ2-7 and V is TRBV27, with a weak D call TRBD2 (6 bases). The CDR3 has 13 residues. Trimming removed 2 bases from V and 3 bases from J, with 8 bases in between. Germline CDR1 is MNHEY and CDR2 is SMNVEV (reference sequence). The CDR3 sequence is CASSLRTNYEQYF. Here the CDR3 DNA reads TGTGCCAGCAGTTTACGGACTAACTACGAGCAGTACTTC.

This clone was counted between two and nine times. This chain joins TRBV11-2 and TRBJ2-3; 8 positions agree with TRBD2. The V segment lost 1 base and the J segment 5 bases; nucleotides outside the gene matches: 5. Germline V gene sequence: CDR1 SGHAT, CDR2 FQNNGV. There are 15 residues in the CDR3. The CDR3 nucleotides are TGTGCCAGCAGCTTAGGGGCGGGAGGTCAAGATACGCAGTATTTT. Protein product: CASSLGAGGQDTQYF.

V and J are TRBV5-4 and TRBJ1-1; 8 positions match TRBD1. Germline V gene lookup returns CDR1 SGHNT and CDR2 YYREEE (reference sequence). This CDR3 spans 17 amino acids. V lost 3 bases to trimming and J lost 3 bases; unmatched junction nucleotides: 13. The CDR3 bases are TGTGCCAGCAGCTCTGATACAGGGGGAGTAGAGGACACTGAAGCTTTCTTT. Residues: CASSSDTGGVEDTEAFF.

This clone is large within its sample. The same CDR3 arises from other DNA sequences in this sample as well. This chain joins TRBV27 and TRBJ2-7; 7 positions match TRBD1. Looked up from germline, CDR1 is MNHEY and CDR2 is SMNVEV (reference sequence). J lost 3 bases, V lost 0 bases, and 5 bases had no gene match. The CDR3 covers 15 residues. The CDR3 sequence: CASSLSQGQRYEQYF. In DNA, the CDR3 is TGTGCCAGCAGTTTATCCCAGGGACAGCGCTACGAGCAGTACTTC.

The gene calls are TRBV20-1 and TRBJ2-3; D unresolved. V lost 6 bases to trimming and J lost 2 bases, with 6 bases between them. Germline CDR1 reads DFQATT; CDR2 reads SNEGSKA (reference sequence). The CDR3 covers 11 residues. CDR3 nucleotide sequence: TGCAGTGCCCCCCCCACAGATACGCAGTATTTT. This gives the protein CSAPPTDTQYF.

This chain joins TRBV11-2 and TRBJ2-7, with D possibly matching TRBD2 (5 bases). Trimming cost V 5 bases and J 4 bases, with 15 bases left between them. Germline loops: CDR1 SGHAT, CDR2 FQNNGV. The CDR3 extends over 14 amino acids. The CDR3 DNA reads TGTGCCAGCAGCCCTATTCTGGCGGGTTACGAGCAGTACTTC. It encodes CASSPILAGYEQYF.

This clone is labeled as medium-sized. V usage is TRBV12-3 or TRBV12-4 and J usage is TRBJ1-6; D gene ambiguous. The CDR3 totals 13 residues. V gave up 6 bases and J gave up 4 bases, with 7 bases separating them. CDR3 sequence: CASSLMYNSPLHF. CDR3 DNA sequence: TGTGCCAGCAGCCTTATGTATAATTCACCCCTCCACTTT.

Relative to its sample, this clone is medium-sized. V gene TRBV10-3 combines with J gene TRBJ2-2; 7 bases are a match to TRBD2. J lost 0 bases, V lost 7 bases, and 5 bases had no gene match. Germline V gives CDR1 ENHRY, CDR2 SYGVKD. The CDR3 is made up of 15 amino acids. CDR3 sequence: CAITLGGANTGELFF. The CDR3 nucleotides are TGTGCCATCACCCTTGGGGGGGCGAACACCGGGGAGCTGTTTTTT.

This chain uses TRBV20-1 with TRBJ2-7; 13 bases map to TRBD2. This CDR3 spans 15 amino acids. Germline assignment: CDR1 DFQATT and CDR2 SNEGSKA (reference sequence). The V segment lost 3 bases and the J segment 4 bases; nucleotides outside the gene matches: 6. The CDR3 nucleotides read TGCAGTGCTAGTGGGGGACTAGCGGGAAAATACGAGCAGTACTTC. It encodes CSASGGLAGKYEQYF.

Judged by abundance, this clone is medium-sized. The rearrangement links TRBV2 to TRBJ2-3; no reliable D call. The CDR3 is 11 residues long. Germline CDR1 is SNHLY and CDR2 is FYNNEI. V gave up 6 bases and J gave up 6 bases, with 7 bases separating them. Written as DNA, the CDR3 is TGTGCCAGCAGCCTGGGCGATACGCAGTATTTT. Its protein product is CASSLGDTQYF.

The chain carries TRBV18 and TRBJ2-3, with D uncertain. This CDR3 has 14 amino acids. Germline V gene sequence: CDR1 KGHSH, CDR2 LQKENI. V shed 3 bases and J shed 5 bases, with 12 bases lying between them. The CDR3 sequence: CASSPGLYGDTQYF. CDR3 bases: TGTGCCAGCTCACCGGGCCTATACGGAGATACGCAGTATTTT.

The chain carries TRBV7-2 and TRBJ2-7; D is undetermined. The CDR3 contains 13 residues. V lost 6 bases and J 4 bases, leaving 13 bases between the germline ends. Germline loops: CDR1 SGHTA, CDR2 FQGNSA. Written as DNA, the CDR3 is TGTGCCAGCAGGACCGGGCCGGATTACGAGCAGTACTTC. This codes for CASRTGPDYEQYF. The variable domain in full, completed from reference TRBV7-2 and TRBJ2-7, reads GAGVSQSPSNKVTEKGKDVELRCDPISGHTALYWYRQSLGQGLEFLIYFQGNSAPDKSGLPSDRFSAERTGGSVSTLTIQRTQQEDSAVYLCASRTGPDYEQYFGPGTRLTVT.

The chain couples TRBV6-6 to TRBJ2-1; D could derive from TRBD1 or TRBD2 (5 bases each). Looked up from germline, CDR1 is MNHNY and CDR2 is SVGAGI (reference sequence). This CDR3 is built from 15 residues. Trimming left V 7 bases short and J 5 bases short, with 18 bases between. This CDR3 reads CASTPGPAENNEQFF. CDR3 in DNA: TGTGCCAGCACCCCGGGGCCCGCTGAGAACAATGAGCAGTTCTTC.

The V gene is TRBV30, the J gene TRBJ1-3; a possible D gene is TRBD1 (5 bases). The CDR3 runs 17 residues. Trimming stripped 2 bases from V and 0 bases from J, with 17 bases between. The germline V gene encodes CDR1 GTSNPN and CDR2 SVGIG (reference sequence). CDR3 residues: CAWSPKFGTASGNTIYF. The CDR3 DNA is TGTGCCTGGAGTCCAAAATTTGGGACTGCCTCTGGAAACACCATATATTTT.

The chain couples TRBV29-1 to TRBJ2-1; D ambiguous. Germline V gives CDR1 SQVTM, CDR2 ANQGSEA. Trimming removed 5 bases from V and 0 bases from J, with 11 bases in between. The CDR3 extends over 14 amino acids. Here the CDR3 reads CSVFSASSYNEQFF. DNA of the CDR3: TGCAGCGTTTTCTCTGCGAGCTCCTACAATGAGCAGTTCTTC.